Each of the 25 T cell receptor beta chains below was sequenced from the same sample in a study of vaccination and CD4 T cells after COVID-19. As for time point: late sampling 161 to 241 days after vaccination in a few convalescent patients. The sample's treatment: roughly 10-day PBMC culture with coronavirus spike peptide pools or control peptides (ViraFEST assay). The Oncomine TCR Beta short-read assay was applied to DNA of cultured CD4+ T cells. Via MiXCR, TCRdb re-called the PCR reads, giving one row per CDR3 protein. This table holds 20,000 to 25,000 distinct CDR3 sequences, about 40% found once. Their specific antigens are unknown. This material consisted of CD4+ T cells from blood, cultured in vitro, taken about 7 months after SARS-CoV-2 vaccination. The receptor set was obtained from a human donor who had recovered from COVID-19.

As regards this clonotype: One end of the junction varies from germline; a read error may be responsible. The rearrangement joins TRBV20-1 to TRBJ2-7, with 7 nucleotides matching TRBD2. Germline V CDR1 and CDR2: DFQATT, SNEGSKA (reference sequence). The CDR3 has 13 amino acids. The CDR3 is CSAGGTVFSERYF. The CDR3 nucleotides read TGCAGTGCGGGGGGGACGGTCTTCAGCGAGCGGTACTTC.

The chain employs TRBV7-6 and TRBJ2-1, with TRBD1 matching 7 bases. This CDR3 region has 15 residues. Germline V gene data show CDR1 as SGHVS and CDR2 as FNYEAQ. Unmatched junction bases numbered 4, after V lost 1 base and J lost 4 bases. The CDR3 region is CASSLDRTGYNEQFF. The CDR3 DNA sequence: TGTGCCAGCAGCTTAGACCGGACAGGTTACAATGAGCAGTTCTTC.

The chain has TRBV6-2 or TRBV6-3 and TRBJ1-5, with D maybe TRBD1 (6 bases). Germline V gives CDR1 MNHEY, CDR2 SVGEGT. CDR3 length equals 15 residues. V shed 4 bases and J shed 4 bases, with 14 bases lying between them. CDR3 region: CASSSGRGLNQPQHF. CDR3 sequence (DNA): TGTGCCAGCAGTTCGGGCAGGGGCCTTAATCAGCCCCAGCATTTT.

This clonotype showed up just a few times. The V gene is TRBV10-3, the J gene TRBJ1-5; D unclear. This CDR3 is built from 14 residues. The V gene's germline CDR1 is ENHRY and CDR2 SYGVKD. The V and J ends lost 10 bases and 4 bases respectively, with 17 bases between them. CDR3 bases: TGTGCCACCGCACGGACGGACTCGAATCAGCCCCAGCATTTT. It is translated as CATARTDSNQPQHF.

J is TRBJ2-5 and V is TRBV7-3; possible D gene TRBD1, 6 bases. V lost 5 bases and J 1 base, leaving 14 bases between the germline ends. Germline V gene sequence: CDR1 SGHTA, CDR2 FQGTGA. The CDR3 totals 15 residues. The CDR3 is CASSKTGTRQETQYF. CDR3 DNA sequence: TGTGCCAGCAGCAAGACCGGGACACGCCAAGAGACCCAGTACTTC.

The rearrangement uses TRBV7-2 and TRBJ2-3; no clear D gene. The length of the CDR3 is 13 residues. Trimming pared 5 bases from V and 2 bases from J, leaving 8 bases between. Germline loops: CDR1 SGHTA, CDR2 FQGNSA. The CDR3 DNA sequence: TGTGCCAGCAGCCAGGCACTCACAGATACGCAGTATTTT. Its protein product is CASSQALTDTQYF. The whole variable domain, filled in from reference TRBV7-2 and TRBJ2-3, reads GAGVSQSPSNKVTEKGKDVELRCDPISGHTALYWYRQSLGQGLEFLIYFQGNSAPDKSGLPSDRFSAERTGGSVSTLTIQRTQQEDSAVYLCASSQALTDTQYFGPGTRLTVL.

The rearrangement joins TRBV28 to TRBJ2-7; TRBD1 is a possible D gene (6 bases). Per germline, CDR1 MDHEN and CDR2 SYDVKM. V gave up 4 bases and J gave up 6 bases, with 16 bases separating them. This CDR3 is 14 amino acids long. Written as DNA, the CDR3 is TGTGCCAGCAGTTCCTCCGACAGGCGCGCCGAGCAGTACTTC. It specifies CASSSSDRRAEQYF.

This clonotype has just a few counts. The rearrangement links TRBV7-3 to TRBJ2-7; 7 bases agree with TRBD1. CDR1 is SGHTA and CDR2 is FQGTGA in the germline V gene. The CDR3 extends over 15 amino acids. Losses at the gene ends were 0 bases for V and 0 bases for J; bases not matched to a gene: 2. CDR3 in amino acids: CASSLTRDSSYEQYF. For the CDR3, the DNA is TGTGCCAGCAGCTTAACCCGGGACAGCTCCTACGAGCAGTACTTC.

CDR3 sequence: CASSLGSTSGRGRLTDTQYF. The CDR3 nucleotides are TGTGCCAGCAGCTTAGGCTCGACTAGCGGGAGGGGGCGCCTAACAGATACGCAGTATTTT. V is TRBV7-2 and J is TRBJ2-3, with TRBD2 matching 14 bases. V was pared by 1 base and J by 3 bases, with 12 bases of the junction left unmatched. The length of the CDR3 is 20 residues. The V gene's germline CDR1 is SGHTA and CDR2 FQGNSA.

This clonotype turned up a few times. V is TRBV28 and J is TRBJ2-6; a weak D match, TRBD1 (6 bases). Germline V gene data show CDR1 as MDHEN and CDR2 as SYDVKM. The CDR3 contains 14 residues. Trimming pared 7 bases from V and 2 bases from J, leaving 9 bases between. Here the CDR3 reads CASTKGAGANVLTF. For the CDR3, the DNA is TGTGCCAGCACGAAGGGGGCTGGGGCCAACGTCCTGACTTTC.

The chain has TRBV20-1 and TRBJ2-1; 9 bases fit TRBD2. Trimming cost V 3 bases and J 4 bases; bases outside gene matches: 4. This CDR3 has 14 amino acids. Germline loops: CDR1 DFQATT, CDR2 SNEGSKA (reference sequence). CDR3 nucleotides: TGCAGTGCTAGCCCCCTAGCGGGGTACAATGAGCAGTTCTTC. Its protein is CSASPLAGYNEQFF.

The V gene is TRBV20-1, the J gene TRBJ2-1; 9 nucleotides align to TRBD1. Germline V gene sequence: CDR1 DFQATT, CDR2 SNEGSKA (reference sequence). CDR3 length: 15 residues. CDR3 bases: TGCAGCGCATCGGCGACGGACAGGGGTACGAATGAGCAGTTCTTC. Translated: CSASATDRGTNEQFF.

CDR3 sequence: CASRRSGTTAAGELFF. CDR3 DNA sequence: TGTGCCAGCAGACGTAGCGGCACCACGGCGGCCGGGGAGCTGTTTTTT. This chain connects TRBV28 to TRBJ2-2, with D perhaps TRBD2 (6 bases). The V gene's germline CDR1 is MDHEN and CDR2 SYDVKM. The CDR3 is 16 residues long. Trimming took 6 bases from V and 6 from J, leaving 20 bases between them.

This clonotype was detected only a few times. The rearrangement joins TRBV20-1 to TRBJ1-1; D not resolved. Germline values: CDR1 DFQATT, CDR2 SNEGSKA (reference sequence). V shed 0 bases and J shed 4 bases, with 12 bases lying between them. The CDR3 spans 14 residues. The CDR3 region has the DNA TGCAGTGCTAGAGATATACCCCAAGGCACTGAAGCTTTCTTT. Its translation is CSARDIPQGTEAFF.

The table lists this clonotype with a few counts. The chain has TRBV7-9 and TRBJ2-7; D might be TRBD1 (5 bases). V was clipped by 5 bases and J by 1 base, with 12 bases between them. CDR1 and CDR2 from the germline V gene are SEHNR and FQNEAQ (reference sequence). The CDR3 is 14 amino acids. The CDR3 is CASSPRQTSYEQYF. The CDR3 DNA reads TGTGCCAGCAGCCCACGACAGACTTCCTACGAGCAGTACTTC.

The V gene is TRBV7-2, the J gene TRBJ2-5; D perhaps matches TRBD2 (5 bases). The CDR3 runs 14 residues. Germline V gene data show CDR1 as SGHTA and CDR2 as FQGNSA. V was clipped by 2 bases and J by 5 bases, with 12 bases between them. The CDR3 coding sequence is TGTGCCAGCAGCTTATCTTGGACTGGCGAGACCCAGTACTTC. Its translation: CASSLSWTGETQYF.

This rearrangement joins TRBV27 to TRBJ2-7; D is perhaps TRBD1 or TRBD2 (5 bases each). V shed 6 bases and J shed 6 bases, with 21 bases lying between them. This CDR3 is 15 amino acids long. CDR1 MNHEY and CDR2 SMNVEV come from the germline V gene (reference sequence). DNA for the CDR3: TGTGCCAGCAGCAACGAACCGGGACGATGGGGCGAGCAGTACTTC. This sequence encodes CASSNEPGRWGEQYF.

This clonotype is categorized as medium-sized. The CDR3 nucleotides read TGTGCCAGCAGCTTATTCGGAACATACACTTCACCCCTCCACTTT. It is translated as CASSLFGTYTSPLHF. The chain links TRBV7-8 to TRBJ1-6, with D unresolved. The germline V gene has CDR1 SGHVS and CDR2 FQNEAQ. V was pared by 2 bases and J by 9 bases, with 14 bases between. The CDR3 has 15 residues. The complete variable domain, with remaining parts taken from reference TRBV7-8 and TRBJ1-6, reads GAGVSQSPRYKVAKRGQDVALRCDPISGHVSLFWYQQALGQGPEFLTYFQNEAQLDKSGLPSDRFFAERPEGSVSTLKIQRTQQEDSAVYLCASSLFGTYTSPLHFGNGTRLTVT.

This clonotype came up a few times. V gene TRBV6-5 combines with J gene TRBJ1-2, with D possibly TRBD1 on 5 matching bases. V was pared by 0 bases and J by 4 bases, with 9 bases between. The germline CDR1 and CDR2 sequences are MNHEY and SVGAGI. This CDR3 has 14 amino acids. This chain's CDR3 is CASSYSQGLYGYTF. The DNA of the CDR3 is TGTGCCAGCAGTTACTCGCAGGGCCTCTATGGCTACACCTTC.

The rearrangement links TRBV20-1 to TRBJ2-1; TRBD1 matches 7 bases. With 3 bases clipped from V and 5 bases from J, the junction kept 4 bases outside the gene matches. This CDR3 comprises 13 residues. From germline, CDR1 is DFQATT and CDR2 SNEGSKA (reference sequence). The CDR3 DNA follows: TGCAGTGCTAGGACAGGGAGTCACAATGAGCAGTTCTTC. Translated: CSARTGSHNEQFF.

This clonotype has a handful of counts. CDR3 coding DNA: TGCAGTGCTAGAGACACTGAAGCTTTCTTT. Encoded protein: CSARDTEAFF. This chain joins TRBV20-1 and TRBJ1-1; D call uncertain. Trimming removed 0 bases from V and 4 bases from J, with 0 bases in between. Looked up from germline, CDR1 is DFQATT and CDR2 is SNEGSKA (reference sequence). This CDR3 contains 10 residues.

The V gene is TRBV24-1, the J gene TRBJ2-5; 11 nucleotides line up with TRBD2. Germline CDR1 KGHDR, CDR2 SFDVKD. The CDR3 covers 15 residues. Losses at the gene ends were 7 bases for V and 3 bases for J; bases not matched to a gene: 6. CDR3 loop: CATRRLAGTKETQYF. The CDR3 DNA reads as TGTGCCACCAGGAGACTAGCGGGGACGAAAGAGACCCAGTACTTC.

This sequence joins TRBV7-2 and TRBJ2-7; D is perhaps TRBD1 (5 bases). CDR1 is SGHTA, CDR2 FQGNSA, per germline. The CDR3 extends over 15 amino acids. Trimming removed 2 bases from V and 5 bases from J, with 16 bases in between. CDR3 loop: CASSLSTGRVDEQYF. CDR3 nucleotide sequence: TGTGCCAGCAGCTTATCGACGGGCAGGGTAGACGAGCAGTACTTC.

This rearrangement joins TRBV30 to TRBJ2-5; 9 positions agree with TRBD2. The V gene's germline CDR1 is GTSNPN and CDR2 SVGIG (reference sequence). V dropped 5 bases and J dropped 2; count of bases not matched to a gene: 3. The CDR3 runs to 13 residues. The CDR3: CAWGSGGQETQYF. CDR3 bases: TGTGCCTGGGGGAGCGGGGGGCAAGAGACCCAGTACTTC.

The V and J genes are TRBV6-2 or TRBV6-3 and TRBJ1-2, with D possibly matching TRBD1 (6 bases). The CDR3 has 15 residues. CDR1 is MNHEY, CDR2 SVGEGT, per germline. Trimming took off 5 bases at V and 4 bases at J, with 17 bases between the two ends. The CDR3 region has the DNA TGTGCCAGCAGTCCCACAGGGAGAGATACCTATGGCTACACCTTC. Protein sequence: CASSPTGRDTYGYTF.